The 18 T cell receptor beta chains reported below all come from one sample, sequenced in a study of tissue T cells after allogeneic stem cell transplantation. Time point meaning: mouse harvest day 7 after allogeneic transplant. Tail vein injection delivered 10^7 T-cell-depleted bone marrow cells and 10^6 splenic CD5+ T cells. The method was immunoSEQ multiplex PCR; TCRdb's version includes in-frame clones alone and lacks a portion of them. The sample has around 7,500 clones; roughly half are singletons. The sequencing input was lymph node tissue. These TCRs come from a female BALB/c mouse given C57BL/6 T cells with graft-versus-host disease after an allogeneic hematopoietic cell transplant.

A remark on this clone: These gene names are mouse names. The CDR3 bases that were read are TGTGCCAGCAGTCGTCTGGGGGGGCTCGACACCTTGTAC. Translation: CASSRLGGLDTLY. The entire CDR3 sequence reads CASSRLGGLDTLYF. J is TRBJ2-4 and V is TRBV19; TRBD2 matches 10 bases. The read ends 1 residue before the CDR3 terminus; that terminus is restored from the germline J gene. V lost 4 bases, J lost 7 bases, and 6 bases stayed unmatched. The germline V gene has CDR1 FNHDT and CDR2 SITEND (reference sequence). The CDR3 is 14 residues long.

As for this clone: Germline and genes here are mouse. CDR3 amino acids: CASSHPDWGGYAEQFF. Partial CDR3 DNA: TGTGCCAGCAGCCATCCAGACTGGGGGGGCTATGCTGAGCAGTTC. The rearrangement uses TRBV5 and TRBJ2-1, with 11 bases lining up with TRBD2. The read is 1 residue too short to cover the CDR3 end, so that end is filled in from the germline J gene. The CDR3 spans 16 residues. J lost 3 bases, V lost 3 bases, and 4 bases had no gene match. In germline, CDR1 is LGHNA, CDR2 YNLKQL (reference sequence).

Relative to its sample, this clone is medium-sized (0.01 to 0.1%). Any gene name here is a mouse gene name. The read terminates 1 residue before the CDR3 end, so the remaining end is supplied by the germline J gene. The V gene is TRBV26, the J gene TRBJ2-7; unclear D gene. Germline V gene sequence: CDR1 KGHPV, CDR2 FQNQEV (reference sequence). Trimming removed 2 bases from V and 6 bases from J, with 8 bases in between. This CDR3 contains 12 residues. Here the CDR3 reads CASSLEGSEQYF. The sequenced part of the CDR3 DNA is TGTGCCAGCAGTCTGGAGGGAAGTGAACAGTAC.

About this clone: The gene names given are mouse names. The DNA ends 1 residue before the CDR3 does, and the rest of the CDR3 is filled in from the germline J gene. The chain combines TRBV29 with TRBJ2-7; 7 bases match TRBD1. V was clipped by 2 bases and J by 3 bases; unmatched bases: 4. CDR3 length equals 14 residues. CDR1 is MSHET, CDR2 SYDVDS, per germline. CDR3 bases read: TGTGCTAGCAGTTTACACCGGACAGGCTATGAACAGTAC. Its protein is CASSLHRTGYEQY. The CDR3 as a whole reads CASSLHRTGYEQYF.

Comment on this clone: The genes and germline here are from mouse. Coverage ceases 1 residue before the CDR3 finishes, and the germline J gene fills in the end. The chain combines TRBV16 with TRBJ1-1, with a tentative D call TRBD1 (5 bases). Germline V gene lookup returns CDR1 SGHSA and CDR2 FRNQAP. The CDR3 sequence is 13 residues long. Trimming left V 0 bases short and J 4 bases short, with 6 bases between. CDR3 loop: CASSLERGTEVFF. The covered CDR3 bases are TGTGCAAGCAGCTTAGAGAGGGGCACAGAAGTCTTC.

On this clone itself: Mouse gene names and germline throughout. The observed sequence ends 1 residue before the CDR3 terminus, with the missing tail filled in from the germline J gene. J is TRBJ2-4 and V is TRBV26; D remains ambiguous. V lost 2 bases to trimming and J lost 1 base, with 7 bases between them. The CDR3 length is 14 residues. The germline gives CDR1 KGHPV, CDR2 FQNQEV (reference sequence). CDR3 residues: CASSLVVGQNTLYF. CDR3 DNA, as far as it was read: TGTGCCAGCAGTCTGGTAGTAGGTCAAAACACCTTGTAC.

This clone is classed as medium-sized. Gene and germline names: mouse. Read data end 1 residue before the CDR3 end; the end is taken from the germline J gene. The chain uses TRBV26 and TRBJ1-2; a possible D gene is TRBD1 (5 bases). The CDR3 has 13 amino acids. Trimming pared 6 bases from V and 4 bases from J, leaving 12 bases between. CDR1 and CDR2 (germline): KGHPV, FQNQEV (reference sequence). The CDR3 loop reads CASSLDSPSDYTF. The sequenced CDR3 bases are TGTGCCAGCAGCCTAGACAGCCCCTCCGACTACACC. Full variable domain (remainder filled in from reference TRBV26 and TRBJ1-2): NSKVIQTPRYLVKGQGQKAKMRCIPEKGHPVVFWYQQNKNNEFKFLINFQNQEVLQQIDMTEKRFSAECPSNSPCSLEIQSSEAGDSALYLCASSLDSPSDYTFGSGTRLLVI.

Sample share makes this clone medium-sized. Gene names and germline match the mouse. The read falls 1 residue short of the CDR3 end, and the missing part is taken from the germline J gene. This chain uses TRBV1 with TRBJ1-5, with 7 bases identical to TRBD1. V shed 0 bases and J 3 bases; nucleotides not matched to a gene: 5. This CDR3 has 16 residues. The germline gives CDR1 NSQYPW, CDR2 LRSPGD (reference sequence). CDR3 sequence reads: CTCSADRGRGNQAPLF. The covered CDR3 bases are TGCACCTGCAGTGCAGATAGGGGGCGCGGCAACCAGGCTCCGCTT.

Note on this clone: The genes are named according to mouse. The read terminates 1 residue before the CDR3 end, so the remaining end is supplied by the germline J gene. The genes are TRBV5 and TRBJ1-1, with TRBD1 as a possible D gene (6 bases). Per the germline V gene, CDR1 is LGHNA and CDR2 is YNLKQL (reference sequence). With 1 base removed from V and 4 bases from J, the gap between germline ends came to 10 bases. This CDR3 region has 14 residues. The DNA read from the CDR3 is TGTGCCAGCAGCCAAGTCGGGGGCGCCACAGAAGTCTTC. Protein: CASSQVGGATEVF. The entire CDR3 protein reads CASSQVGGATEVFF.

With respect to this clone: Gene names follow the mouse nomenclature. Read data end 1 residue before the CDR3 end; the end is taken from the germline J gene. The V gene is TRBV26, the J gene TRBJ1-1; D uncertain. The germline V and J ends were trimmed by 1 base and 3 bases, with 0 bases remaining between them. From germline, CDR1 is KGHPV and CDR2 FQNQEV (reference sequence). The CDR3 extends over 11 amino acids. CDR3 region: CASSLYTEVFF. CDR3 DNA (partial): TGTGCCAGCAGTCTGTACACAGAAGTCTTC.

A few counts support this clone. All gene names here are mouse names. Coverage ceases 1 residue before the CDR3 finishes, and the germline J gene fills in the end. The same CDR3 also results from other DNA sequences found in this sample. V gene TRBV12-2 combines with J gene TRBJ2-7; 7 positions agree with TRBD2. J gave up 0 bases and V 0 bases, and 1 base lay outside the gene matches. The CDR3 extends over 14 amino acids. Germline V lookup: CDR1 SGHLS, CDR2 HYDKME. CDR3 region: CASSLPGGSYEQYF. The sequenced part of the CDR3 DNA is TGTGCCAGCTCTCTCCCTGGGGGCTCCTATGAACAGTAC.

Regarding this clone: Gene names refer to mouse genes. The read is 1 residue too short to cover the CDR3 end, so that end is filled in from the germline J gene. The V call is TRBV14, the J call TRBJ2-7, with 10 bases fitting TRBD1. CDR3 length: 12 amino acids. Trimming cost V 5 bases and J 5 bases; bases outside gene matches: 1. CDR1 is SGHDT, CDR2 FRDEAV, per germline. CDR3 region: CASSGQGDEQYF. CDR3 DNA (partial): TGTGCCAGCAGCGGACAGGGGGATGAACAGTAC.

On this clone: The genes and germline here are from mouse. The CDR3 goes on 1 residue after the read ends, and that part is filled in from the germline J gene. This chain links TRBV26 with TRBJ2-7, with TRBD2 matching over 11 bases. The CDR3 totals 14 residues. V shed 2 bases, J shed 5 bases, and the junction held 2 bases outside the gene matches. Germline V CDR1 and CDR2: KGHPV, FQNQEV (reference sequence). The CDR3 loop is CASSLHWGGDEQYF. CDR3 bases read: TGTGCCAGCAGTCTGCACTGGGGGGGCGATGAACAGTAC.

This clone is labeled medium-sized (0.01 to 0.1%). These gene names are mouse names. The sequence runs out 1 residue before the end of the CDR3; the remainder is reconstructed from the germline J gene. V usage is TRBV14 and J usage is TRBJ1-3, with D hard to call. The germline V gene encodes CDR1 SGHDT and CDR2 FRDEAV. The V gene lost 2 bases and the J gene lost 0 bases, with 3 bases spanning the gap. This CDR3 region has 13 residues. The CDR3 region is CASSLNSGNTLYF. Partial CDR3 DNA: TGTGCCAGCAGTTTGAATTCTGGAAATACGCTCTAT.

On this clone itself: The gene names given are mouse names. Read sequence stops 1 residue before the CDR3 end, and the germline J gene provides the missing end. The chain has TRBV26 and TRBJ2-2, with TRBD1 as a possible D gene (6 bases). V dropped 5 bases and J dropped 3 bases, with 10 bases sitting between them. The CDR3 loop spans 14 amino acids. Germline assignment: CDR1 KGHPV and CDR2 FQNQEV (reference sequence). CDR3 residues: CASSSGVDTGQLYF. The part of the CDR3 DNA that was read is TGTGCCAGCAGTTCAGGGGTGGACACCGGGCAGCTCTAC. The variable domain in full, completed from reference TRBV26 and TRBJ2-2, reads NSKVIQTPRYLVKGQGQKAKMRCIPEKGHPVVFWYQQNKNNEFKFLINFQNQEVLQQIDMTEKRFSAECPSNSPCSLEIQSSEAGDSALYLCASSSGVDTGQLYFGEGSKLTVL.

By its share, this clone is large. The genes and germline here are from mouse. The CDR3 end lies 1 residue beyond the end of the read and is filled in from the germline J gene. The chain joins TRBV3 to TRBJ2-3; TRBD2 aligns across 13 bases. CDR1 and CDR2 (germline): SNHLY, FYNGKV (reference sequence). The CDR3 is 16 amino acids. V was pared by 5 bases and J by 3 bases, with 5 bases of the junction left unmatched. The sequenced part of the CDR3 DNA is TGTGCCAGCAGCACGGACTGGGGGGGCGGAGCAGAAACGCTGTAT. It encodes CASSTDWGGGAETLY. Given in full, the CDR3 is CASSTDWGGGAETLYF.

Points on this clone: Gene names and germline match the mouse. The read terminates 1 residue before the CDR3 end, so the remaining end is supplied by the germline J gene. The chain has TRBV3 and TRBJ2-1, with D perhaps matching TRBD1 or TRBD2 (5 bases each). The CDR3 has 13 residues. The V and J ends lost 1 base and 7 bases respectively, with 8 bases between them. Germline CDR1 and CDR2: SNHLY and FYNGKV (reference sequence). CDR3 in amino acids: CASSLEGRAEQFF. The CDR3 bases that were read are TGTGCCAGCAGCTTAGAGGGGCGGGCTGAGCAGTTC.

The sample holds a few counts of this clone. Gene names and germline match the mouse. Read sequence stops 1 residue before the CDR3 end, and the germline J gene provides the missing end. The V call is TRBV4, the J call TRBJ2-7; TRBD2 matches 10 bases. The CDR3 runs to 14 residues. Germline CDR1 LGHDT, CDR2 YNNKQL (reference sequence). V dropped 6 bases and J dropped 1; count of bases not matched to a gene: 3. Partial CDR3 DNA: TGTGCCAGCAGGAAACTGGGGGGGTCCTATGAACAGTAC. This encodes CASRKLGGSYEQY. The full CDR3 sequence reads CASRKLGGSYEQYF.